This TCR beta chain was documented in a study of shared clonotypes between healthy human individuals. Whole-study findings and limits: Naive CD4 clonotypes were shared across several donors at roughly 5%. Memory subsets had estimated richness that was generally smaller than that of naive subsets. The sampled material consisted only of blood, and tissue repertoires are likely to differ.

Division of CD4+ cells produced a CD45RA+ naive subset and a CD45RA-negative memory subset. Germline V gives CDR1 SGHTA, CDR2 FQGNSA. Trimming pared 1 base from V and 1 base from J, leaving 13 bases between. The CDR3 is 17 residues long. Only in-frame clones appear in the TCRdb table, and some are missing; sequencing was by immunoSEQ multiplex PCR. The sample records 1.6 million or so clones, roughly 95% being singletons. In this sample, this clone turned up once. Its matching antigen is unknown. The chain combines TRBV7-2 with TRBJ2-2; D is uncertain. This clonotype was obtained from a man between 25 and 39 years old in good health. The sequencing sample was made of naive CD4+ T cells sorted from blood. Subset specified: CD45RA+ positively selected. CDR3: CASSLVPRAGNTGELFF. DNA of the CDR3: TGTGCCAGCAGCTTAGTTCCTCGGGCAGGGAACACCGGGGAGCTGTTTTTT.